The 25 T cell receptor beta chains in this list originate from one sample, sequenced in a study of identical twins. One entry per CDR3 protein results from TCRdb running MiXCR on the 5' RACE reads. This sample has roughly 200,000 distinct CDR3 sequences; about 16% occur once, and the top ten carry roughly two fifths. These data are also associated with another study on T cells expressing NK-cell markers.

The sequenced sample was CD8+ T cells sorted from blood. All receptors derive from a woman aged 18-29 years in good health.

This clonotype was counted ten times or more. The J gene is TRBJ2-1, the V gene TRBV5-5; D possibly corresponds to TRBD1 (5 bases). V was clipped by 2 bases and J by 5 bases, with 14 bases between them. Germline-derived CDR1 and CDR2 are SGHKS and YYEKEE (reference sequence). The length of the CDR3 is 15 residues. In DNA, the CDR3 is TGTGCCAGCAGCTTTCCAGGGCATCGGGACAATGAGCAGTTCTTC. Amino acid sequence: CASSFPGHRDNEQFF.

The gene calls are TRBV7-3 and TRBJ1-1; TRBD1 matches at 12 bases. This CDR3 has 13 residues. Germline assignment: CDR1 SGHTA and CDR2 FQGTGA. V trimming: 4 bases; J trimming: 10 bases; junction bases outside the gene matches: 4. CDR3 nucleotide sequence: TGTGCCAGCAGCTCCGGGACAGGGGGCTTAGCTTTCTTT. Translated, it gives CASSSGTGGLAFF.

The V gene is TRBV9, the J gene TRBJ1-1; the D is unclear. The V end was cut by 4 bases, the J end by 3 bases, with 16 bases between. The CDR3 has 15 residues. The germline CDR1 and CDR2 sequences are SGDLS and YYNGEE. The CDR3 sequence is CASSTQGGYDTEAFF. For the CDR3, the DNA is TGTGCCAGCAGCACACAAGGAGGGTATGACACTGAAGCTTTCTTT.

The CDR3 coding sequence is TGTGCCAGCAGTTTATCGGGGCGGGAGTTTTACAATGAGCAGTTCTTC. Its translation: CASSLSGREFYNEQFF. The rearrangement links TRBV27 to TRBJ2-1; 7 bases fit TRBD2. Germline V lookup: CDR1 MNHEY, CDR2 SMNVEV (reference sequence). J was trimmed by 4 bases and V by 0 bases; bases with no gene match: 6. CDR3 length equals 16 residues.

The CDR3 sequence is CASRPASGHYTDTQYF. In DNA form, the CDR3 reads TGTGCCAGCAGACCAGCTAGCGGGCATTACACAGATACGCAGTATTTT. The chain links TRBV9 to TRBJ2-3; 8 nucleotides line up with TRBD2. Germline V gene sequence: CDR1 SGDLS, CDR2 YYNGEE. Losses at the gene ends were 5 bases for V and 2 bases for J; bases not matched to a gene: 10. The CDR3 is 16 amino acids.

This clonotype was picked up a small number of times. The CDR3 bases are TGTGCCAGCAGCCCGAGCTCGGAGCTGTTTTTT. This gives the protein CASSPSSELFF. The rearrangement links TRBV7-9 to TRBJ2-2; D not certain. Germline V gives CDR1 SEHNR, CDR2 FQNEAQ (reference sequence). The CDR3 totals 11 residues. Trimming shortened V by 5 bases and J by 10 bases, and 8 bases separated the two germline ends.

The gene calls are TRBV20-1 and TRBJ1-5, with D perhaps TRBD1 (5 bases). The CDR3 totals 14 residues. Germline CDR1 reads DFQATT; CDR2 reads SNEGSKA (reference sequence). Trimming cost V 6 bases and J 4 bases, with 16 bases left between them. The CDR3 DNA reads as TGCAGTGCGCCACCCCGGGACGGAAATCAGCCCCAGCATTTT. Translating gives CSAPPRDGNQPQHF.

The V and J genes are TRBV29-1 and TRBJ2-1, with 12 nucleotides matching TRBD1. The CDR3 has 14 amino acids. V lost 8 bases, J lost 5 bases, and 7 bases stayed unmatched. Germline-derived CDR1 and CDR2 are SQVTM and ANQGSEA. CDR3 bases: TGCAGCCTTCTGGGACAGGGGGCTGACAATGAGCAGTTCTTC. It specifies CSLLGQGADNEQFF.

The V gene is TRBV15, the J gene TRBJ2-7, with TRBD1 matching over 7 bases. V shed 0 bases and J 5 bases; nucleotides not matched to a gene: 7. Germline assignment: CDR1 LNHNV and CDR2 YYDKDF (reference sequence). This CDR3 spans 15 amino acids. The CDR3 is CATSREGHRGDEQYF. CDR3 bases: TGTGCCACCAGCAGAGAGGGGCACAGGGGCGACGAGCAGTACTTC.

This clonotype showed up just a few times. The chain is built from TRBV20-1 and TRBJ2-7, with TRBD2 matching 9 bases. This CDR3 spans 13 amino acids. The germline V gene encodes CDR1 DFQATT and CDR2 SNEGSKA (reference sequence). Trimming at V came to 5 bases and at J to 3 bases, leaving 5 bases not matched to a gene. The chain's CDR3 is CSASGTSFYEQYF. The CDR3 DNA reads TGCAGTGCTTCCGGGACTAGCTTCTACGAGCAGTACTTC.

CDR3 loop: CSARGQGSPEAFF. The CDR3 region has the DNA TGCAGTGCTAGGGGACAGGGGTCCCCTGAAGCTTTCTTT. The genes are TRBV20-1 and TRBJ1-1; TRBD1 agrees at 10 bases. CDR3 size: 13 residues. Trimming took 3 bases from V and 6 from J; bases not matched to a gene: 4. The germline CDR1 and CDR2 sequences are DFQATT and SNEGSKA (reference sequence).

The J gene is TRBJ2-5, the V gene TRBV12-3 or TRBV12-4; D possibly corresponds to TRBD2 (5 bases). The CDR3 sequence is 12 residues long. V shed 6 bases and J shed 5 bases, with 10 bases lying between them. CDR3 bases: TGTGCCAGCAGCTGGCCGGGGGAGACCCAGTACTTC. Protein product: CASSWPGETQYF.

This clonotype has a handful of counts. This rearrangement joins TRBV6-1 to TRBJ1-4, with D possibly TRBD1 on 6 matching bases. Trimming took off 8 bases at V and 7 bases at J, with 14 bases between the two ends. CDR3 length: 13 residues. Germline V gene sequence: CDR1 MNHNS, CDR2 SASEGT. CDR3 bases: TGTGCCAGCGCAATGGGGGCCGTTGAAAAACTGTTTTTT. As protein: CASAMGAVEKLFF.

The DNA for the CDR3 is TGTGCCACCGGCGGACAGGCGGCTGAAACCCTGTATCAGCCCCAGCATTTT. It yields the protein CATGGQAAETLYQPQHF. This rearrangement joins TRBV24-1 to TRBJ1-5; TRBD1 agrees at 7 bases. The length of the CDR3 is 17 residues. CDR1 KGHDR and CDR2 SFDVKD come from the germline V gene. V was pared by 9 bases and J by 5 bases, with 18 bases of the junction left unmatched.

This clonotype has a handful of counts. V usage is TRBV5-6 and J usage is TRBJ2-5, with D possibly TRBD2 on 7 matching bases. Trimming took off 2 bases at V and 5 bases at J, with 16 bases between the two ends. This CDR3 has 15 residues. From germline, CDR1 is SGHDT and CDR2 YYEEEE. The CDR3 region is CASSLGAGAWETQYF. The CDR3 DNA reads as TGTGCCAGCAGCTTAGGTGCGGGGGCTTGGGAGACCCAGTACTTC.

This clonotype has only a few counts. The CDR3: CSAEGTSGRREQYF. CDR3 in DNA: TGCAGTGCCGAGGGGACTAGCGGGAGGCGGGAGCAGTACTTC. The rearrangement links TRBV20-1 to TRBJ2-7; TRBD2 agrees at 15 bases. This CDR3 comprises 14 residues. Per germline, CDR1 DFQATT and CDR2 SNEGSKA (reference sequence). V lost 6 bases to trimming and J lost 7 bases; unmatched junction nucleotides: 7.

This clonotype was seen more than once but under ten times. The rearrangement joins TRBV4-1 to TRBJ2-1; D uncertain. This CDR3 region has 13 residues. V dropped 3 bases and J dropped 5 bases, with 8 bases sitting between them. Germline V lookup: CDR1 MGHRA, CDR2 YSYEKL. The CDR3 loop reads CASSHNGNNEQFF. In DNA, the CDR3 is TGCGCCAGCAGCCATAACGGAAACAATGAGCAGTTCTTC.

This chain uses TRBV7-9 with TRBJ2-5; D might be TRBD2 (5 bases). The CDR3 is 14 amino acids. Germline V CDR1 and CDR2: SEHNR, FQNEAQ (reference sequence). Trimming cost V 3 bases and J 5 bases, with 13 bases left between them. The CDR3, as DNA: TGTGCCAGCAGCTTGGTCGATGGGAGTGAGACCCAGTACTTC. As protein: CASSLVDGSETQYF.

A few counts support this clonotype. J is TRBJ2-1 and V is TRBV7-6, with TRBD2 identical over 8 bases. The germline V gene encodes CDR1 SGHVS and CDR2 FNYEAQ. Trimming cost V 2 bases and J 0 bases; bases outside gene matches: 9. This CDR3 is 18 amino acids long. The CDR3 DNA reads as TGTGCCAGCAGCTTAAGGCCGGGAGGGCCCAGCTCCTACAATGAGCAGTTCTTC. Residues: CASSLRPGGPSSYNEQFF.

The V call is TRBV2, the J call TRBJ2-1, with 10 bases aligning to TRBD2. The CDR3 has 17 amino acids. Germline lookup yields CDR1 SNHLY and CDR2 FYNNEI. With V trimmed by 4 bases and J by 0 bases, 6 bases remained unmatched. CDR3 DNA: TGTGCCAGCAGTGGCAGGACTAGCGGAGCCTCCTACAATGAGCAGTTCTTC. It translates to CASSGRTSGASYNEQFF.

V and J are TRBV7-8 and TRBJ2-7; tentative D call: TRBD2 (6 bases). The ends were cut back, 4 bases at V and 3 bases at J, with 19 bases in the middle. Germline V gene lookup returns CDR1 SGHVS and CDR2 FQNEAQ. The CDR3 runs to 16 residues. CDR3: CASSYVLEGYIYEQYF. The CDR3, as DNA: TGTGCCAGCAGCTATGTTTTGGAGGGCTATATCTACGAGCAGTACTTC.

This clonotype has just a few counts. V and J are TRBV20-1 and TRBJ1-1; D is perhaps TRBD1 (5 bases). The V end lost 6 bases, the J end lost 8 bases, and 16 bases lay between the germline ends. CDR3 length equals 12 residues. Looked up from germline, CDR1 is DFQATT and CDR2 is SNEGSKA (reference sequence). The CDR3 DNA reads TGCAGTGCCCGGGGGACGGAAATCGAAGCTTTCTTT. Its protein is CSARGTEIEAFF.

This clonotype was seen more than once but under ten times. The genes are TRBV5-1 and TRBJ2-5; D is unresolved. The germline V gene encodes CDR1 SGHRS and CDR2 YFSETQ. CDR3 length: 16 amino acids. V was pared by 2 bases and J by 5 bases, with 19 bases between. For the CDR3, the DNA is TGCGCCAGCAGCTTAGGAATCGACAAAAGGTTGGAGACCCAGTACTTC. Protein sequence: CASSLGIDKRLETQYF.

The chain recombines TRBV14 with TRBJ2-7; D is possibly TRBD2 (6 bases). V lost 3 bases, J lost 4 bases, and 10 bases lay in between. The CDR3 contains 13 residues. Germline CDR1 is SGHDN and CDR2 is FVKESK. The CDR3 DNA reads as TGTGCCAGCAGCCATCACGGGGGTTACGAGCAGTACTTC. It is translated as CASSHHGGYEQYF.

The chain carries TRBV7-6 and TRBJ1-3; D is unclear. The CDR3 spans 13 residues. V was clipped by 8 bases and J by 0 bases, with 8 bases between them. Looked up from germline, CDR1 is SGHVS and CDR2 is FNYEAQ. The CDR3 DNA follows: TGTGCCAGCGCTCGGAGCTCTGGAAACACCATATATTTT. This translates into CASARSSGNTIYF.